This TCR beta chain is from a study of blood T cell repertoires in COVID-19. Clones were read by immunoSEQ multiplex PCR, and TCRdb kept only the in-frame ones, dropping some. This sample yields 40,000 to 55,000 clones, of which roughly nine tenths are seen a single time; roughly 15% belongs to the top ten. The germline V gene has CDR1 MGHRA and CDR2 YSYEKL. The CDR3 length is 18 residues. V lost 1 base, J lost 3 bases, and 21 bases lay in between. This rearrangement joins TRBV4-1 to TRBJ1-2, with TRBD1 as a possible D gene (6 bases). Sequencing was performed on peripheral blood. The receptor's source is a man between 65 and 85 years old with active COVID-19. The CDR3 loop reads CASSQVGNREGAHYGYTF. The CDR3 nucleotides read TGCGCCAGCAGCCAAGTGGGAAACAGGGAAGGGGCCCACTATGGCTACACCTTC.